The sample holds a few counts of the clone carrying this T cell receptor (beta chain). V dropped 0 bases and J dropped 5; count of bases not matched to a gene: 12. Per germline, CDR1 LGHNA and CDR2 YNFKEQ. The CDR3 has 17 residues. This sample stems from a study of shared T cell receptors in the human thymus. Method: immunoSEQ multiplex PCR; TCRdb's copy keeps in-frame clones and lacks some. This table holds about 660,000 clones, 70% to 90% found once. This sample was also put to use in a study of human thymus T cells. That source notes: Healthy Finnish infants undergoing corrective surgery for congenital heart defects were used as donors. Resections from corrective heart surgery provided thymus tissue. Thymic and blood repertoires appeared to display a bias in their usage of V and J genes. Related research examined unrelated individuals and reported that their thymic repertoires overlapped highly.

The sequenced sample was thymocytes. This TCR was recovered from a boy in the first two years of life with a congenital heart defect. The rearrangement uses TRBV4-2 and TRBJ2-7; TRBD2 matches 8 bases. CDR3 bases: TGTGCCAGCAGCCAAGACGGTGAAGCGGGAGATTTAAACGAGCAGTACTTC. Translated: CASSQDGEAGDLNEQYF.